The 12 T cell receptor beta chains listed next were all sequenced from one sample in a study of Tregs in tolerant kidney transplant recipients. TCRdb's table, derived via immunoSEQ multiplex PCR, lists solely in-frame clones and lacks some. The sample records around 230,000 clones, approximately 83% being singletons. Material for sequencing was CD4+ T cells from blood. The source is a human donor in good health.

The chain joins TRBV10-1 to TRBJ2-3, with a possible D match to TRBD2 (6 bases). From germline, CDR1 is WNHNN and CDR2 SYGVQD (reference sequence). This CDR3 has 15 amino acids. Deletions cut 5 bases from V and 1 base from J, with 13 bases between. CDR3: CASSLPGTGTDTQYF. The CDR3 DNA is TGCGCCAGCAGTCTTCCCGGGACTGGCACAGATACGCAGTATTTT.

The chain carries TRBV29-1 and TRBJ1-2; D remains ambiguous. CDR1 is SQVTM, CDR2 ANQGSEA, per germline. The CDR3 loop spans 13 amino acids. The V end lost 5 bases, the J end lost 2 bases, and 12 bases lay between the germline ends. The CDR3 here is CSVYFRRNYGYTF. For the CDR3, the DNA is TGCAGCGTTTACTTCCGTCGGAACTATGGCTACACCTTC.

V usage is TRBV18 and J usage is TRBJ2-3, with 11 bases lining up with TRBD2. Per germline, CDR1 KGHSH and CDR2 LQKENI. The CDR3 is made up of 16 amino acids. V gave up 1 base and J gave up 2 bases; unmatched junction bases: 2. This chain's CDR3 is CASSPRLAGTTDTQYF. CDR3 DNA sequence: TGTGCCAGCTCACCACGACTAGCGGGGACCACAGATACGCAGTATTTT.

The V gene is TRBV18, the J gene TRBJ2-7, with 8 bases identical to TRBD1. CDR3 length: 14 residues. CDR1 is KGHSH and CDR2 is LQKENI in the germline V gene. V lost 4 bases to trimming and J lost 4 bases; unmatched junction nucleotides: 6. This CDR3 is CASSQEQGVYEQYF. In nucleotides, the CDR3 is TGTGCCAGCTCACAAGAACAGGGGGTGTACGAGCAGTACTTC.

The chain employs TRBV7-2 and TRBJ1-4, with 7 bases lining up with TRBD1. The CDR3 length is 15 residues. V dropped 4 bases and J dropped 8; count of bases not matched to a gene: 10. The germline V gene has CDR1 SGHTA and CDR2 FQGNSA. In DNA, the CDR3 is TGTGCCAGCAGCTACCCAGGGGGGGAGAAGGAAAAACTGTTTTTT. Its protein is CASSYPGGEKEKLFF.

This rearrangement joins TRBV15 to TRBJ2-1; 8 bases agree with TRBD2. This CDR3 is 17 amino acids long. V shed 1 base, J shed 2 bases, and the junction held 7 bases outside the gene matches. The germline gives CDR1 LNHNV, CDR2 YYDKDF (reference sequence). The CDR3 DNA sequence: TGTGCCACCAGCAGAGGAGCCGCGGGGGGAACCTACAATGAGCAGTTCTTC. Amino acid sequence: CATSRGAAGGTYNEQFF.

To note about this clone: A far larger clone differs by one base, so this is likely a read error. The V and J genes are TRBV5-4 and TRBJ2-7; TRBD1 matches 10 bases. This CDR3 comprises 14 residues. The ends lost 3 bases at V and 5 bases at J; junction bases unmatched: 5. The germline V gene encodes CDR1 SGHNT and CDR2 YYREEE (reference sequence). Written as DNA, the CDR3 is TGTGCCAGCAGCTCCCGGGACAGGGGCGACGAGCAGTACTTC. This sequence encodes CASSSRDRGDEQYF.

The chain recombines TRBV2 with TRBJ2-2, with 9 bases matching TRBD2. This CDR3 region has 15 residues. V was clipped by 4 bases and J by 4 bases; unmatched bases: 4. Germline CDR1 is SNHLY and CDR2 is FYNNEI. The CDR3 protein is CASSGASGITGELFF. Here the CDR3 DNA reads TGTGCCAGCAGTGGGGCTAGCGGGATCACCGGGGAGCTGTTTTTT.

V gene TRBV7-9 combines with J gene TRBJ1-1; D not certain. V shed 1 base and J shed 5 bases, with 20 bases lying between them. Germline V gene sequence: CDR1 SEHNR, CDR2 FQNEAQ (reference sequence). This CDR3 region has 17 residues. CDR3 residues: CASSLEEFVREGTEAFF. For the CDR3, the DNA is TGTGCCAGCAGCTTAGAAGAGTTTGTGAGGGAAGGAACTGAAGCTTTCTTT.

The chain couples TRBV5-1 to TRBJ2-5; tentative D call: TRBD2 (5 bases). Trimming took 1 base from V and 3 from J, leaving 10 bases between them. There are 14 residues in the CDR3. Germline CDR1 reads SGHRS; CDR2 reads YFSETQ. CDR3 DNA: TGCGCCAGCAGCTTGCAAGTCGGGGAAGAGACCCAGTACTTC. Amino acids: CASSLQVGEETQYF.

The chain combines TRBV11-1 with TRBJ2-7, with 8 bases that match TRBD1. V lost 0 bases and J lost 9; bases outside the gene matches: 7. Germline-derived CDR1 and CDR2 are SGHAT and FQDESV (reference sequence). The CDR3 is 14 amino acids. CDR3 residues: CASSLARGQASQYF. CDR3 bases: TGTGCCAGCAGCTTAGCGCGGGGACAGGCGTCGCAGTACTTC.

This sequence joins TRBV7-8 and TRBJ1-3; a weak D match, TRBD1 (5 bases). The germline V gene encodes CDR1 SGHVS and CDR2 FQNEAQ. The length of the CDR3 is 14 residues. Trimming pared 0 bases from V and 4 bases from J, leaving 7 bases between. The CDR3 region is CASSLAQGGNTIYF. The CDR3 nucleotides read TGTGCCAGCAGCTTAGCGCAGGGCGGAAACACCATATATTTT.